This TCR beta chain came from a study of human T cells and chemical hapten exposure. This clonotype was recorded many times. TCRdb re-called the RACE reads through MiXCR, storing one row per CDR3 protein. The sample includes about 64,000 distinct CDR3 sequences, approximately 10% of them seen just once. As to time point: patch test 3, about 24 weeks after DPC sensitization. Treatment: therapeutic diphenylcyclopropenone sensitization with weekly scalp DPC. This TCR was sampled from a woman aged 30 to 39 with alopecia areata. Some clones in this sample may be carry-over from other donors' samples. Sample: whole blood, taken in connection with sensitization to the hapten diphenylcyclopropenone (DPC).

This CDR3 reads CASSLLPTGGNQPQHF. In DNA, the CDR3 is TGTGCCAGCAGTCTCCTCCCGACAGGAGGGAATCAGCCCCAGCATTTT. The chain combines TRBV12-3 or TRBV12-4 with TRBJ1-5; D perhaps matches TRBD1 (6 bases). The ends were cut back, 5 bases at V and 4 bases at J, with 18 bases in the middle. CDR3 length: 16 residues.